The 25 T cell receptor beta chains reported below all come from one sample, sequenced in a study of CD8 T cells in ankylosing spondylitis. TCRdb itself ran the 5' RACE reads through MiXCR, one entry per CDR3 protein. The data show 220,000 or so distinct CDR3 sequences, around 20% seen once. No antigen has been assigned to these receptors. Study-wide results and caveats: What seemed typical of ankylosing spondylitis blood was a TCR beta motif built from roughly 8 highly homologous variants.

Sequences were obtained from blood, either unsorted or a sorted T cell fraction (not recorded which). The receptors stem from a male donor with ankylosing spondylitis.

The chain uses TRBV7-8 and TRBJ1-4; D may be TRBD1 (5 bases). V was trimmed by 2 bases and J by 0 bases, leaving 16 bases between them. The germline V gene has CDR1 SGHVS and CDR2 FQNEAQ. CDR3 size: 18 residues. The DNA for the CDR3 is TGTGCCAGCAGCTTACCGGGGGGGTGGGTTGCAACTAATGAAAAACTGTTTTTT. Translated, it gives CASSLPGGWVATNEKLFF. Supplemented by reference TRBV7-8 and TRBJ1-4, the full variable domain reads GAGVSQSPRYKVAKRGQDVALRCDPISGHVSLFWYQQALGQGPEFLTYFQNEAQLDKSGLPSDRFFAERPEGSVSTLKIQRTQQEDSAVYLCASSLPGGWVATNEKLFFGSGTQLSVL.

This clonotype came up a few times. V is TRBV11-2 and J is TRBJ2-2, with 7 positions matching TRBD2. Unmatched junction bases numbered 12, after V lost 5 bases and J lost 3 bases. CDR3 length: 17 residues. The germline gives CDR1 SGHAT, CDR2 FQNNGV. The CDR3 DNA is TGTGCCAGCAGCCCCCTTCGAGCGGGGACCTACACCGGGGAGCTGTTTTTT. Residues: CASSPLRAGTYTGELFF.

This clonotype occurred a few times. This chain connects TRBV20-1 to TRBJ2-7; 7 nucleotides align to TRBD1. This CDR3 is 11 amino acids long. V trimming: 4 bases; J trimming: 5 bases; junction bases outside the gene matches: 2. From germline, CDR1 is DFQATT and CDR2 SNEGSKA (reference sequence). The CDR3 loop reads CSANRGHEQYF. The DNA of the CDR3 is TGCAGTGCTAATAGGGGGCACGAGCAGTACTTC.

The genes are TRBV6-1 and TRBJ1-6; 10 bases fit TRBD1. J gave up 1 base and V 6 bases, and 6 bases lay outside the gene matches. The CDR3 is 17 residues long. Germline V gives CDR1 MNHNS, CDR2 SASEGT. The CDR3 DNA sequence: TGTGCCAGCAGCCTACGGGACAGGGGTTCCTATAATTCACCCCTCCACTTT. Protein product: CASSLRDRGSYNSPLHF.

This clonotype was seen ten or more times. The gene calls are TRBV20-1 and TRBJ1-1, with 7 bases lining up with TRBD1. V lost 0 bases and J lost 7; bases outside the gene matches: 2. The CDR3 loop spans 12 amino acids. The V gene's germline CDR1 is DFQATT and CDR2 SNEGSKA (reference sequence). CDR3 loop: CSAREGTVEAFF. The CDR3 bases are TGCAGTGCTAGAGAGGGGACAGTTGAAGCTTTCTTT.

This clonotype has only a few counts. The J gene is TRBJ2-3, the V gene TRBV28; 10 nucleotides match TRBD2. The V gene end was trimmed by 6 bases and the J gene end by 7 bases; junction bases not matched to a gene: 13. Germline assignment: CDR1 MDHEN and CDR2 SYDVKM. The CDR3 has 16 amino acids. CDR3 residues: CASRAKREGISNTQYF. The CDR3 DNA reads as TGTGCCAGCAGAGCAAAGCGGGAGGGCATATCAAATACGCAGTATTTT. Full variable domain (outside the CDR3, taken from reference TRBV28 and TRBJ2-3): DVKVTQSSRYLVKRTGEKVFLECVQDMDHENMFWYRQDPGLGLRLIYFSYDVKMKEKGDIPEGYSVSREKKERFSLILESASTNQTSMYLCASRAKREGISNTQYFGPGTRLTVL.

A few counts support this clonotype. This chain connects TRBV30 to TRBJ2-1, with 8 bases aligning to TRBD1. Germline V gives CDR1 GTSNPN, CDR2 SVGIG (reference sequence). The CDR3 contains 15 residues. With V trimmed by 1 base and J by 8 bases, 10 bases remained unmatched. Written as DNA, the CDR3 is TGTGCCTGGAGTGACCCAGGGGGCTCGGGCGATGAGCAGTTCTTC. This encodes CAWSDPGGSGDEQFF.

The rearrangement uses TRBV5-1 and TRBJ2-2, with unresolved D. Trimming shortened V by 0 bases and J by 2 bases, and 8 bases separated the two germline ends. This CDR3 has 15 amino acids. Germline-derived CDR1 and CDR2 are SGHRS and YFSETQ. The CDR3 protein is CASSLEHGNTGELFF. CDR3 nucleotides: TGCGCCAGCAGCTTGGAACATGGAAACACCGGGGAGCTGTTTTTT.

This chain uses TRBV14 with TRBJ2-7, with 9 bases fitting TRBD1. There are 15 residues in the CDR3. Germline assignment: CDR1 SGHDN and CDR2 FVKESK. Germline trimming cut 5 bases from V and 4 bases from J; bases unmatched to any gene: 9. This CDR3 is CASSNPGQGVYEQYF. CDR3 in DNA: TGTGCCAGCAGCAATCCGGGACAGGGTGTGTACGAGCAGTACTTC.

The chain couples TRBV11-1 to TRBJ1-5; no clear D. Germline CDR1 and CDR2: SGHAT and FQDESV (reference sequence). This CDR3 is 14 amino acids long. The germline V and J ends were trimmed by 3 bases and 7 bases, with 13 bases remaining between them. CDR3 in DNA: TGTGCCAGCAGCTTGGGTGGGAATGGCCAGCCCCAGCATTTT. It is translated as CASSLGGNGQPQHF.

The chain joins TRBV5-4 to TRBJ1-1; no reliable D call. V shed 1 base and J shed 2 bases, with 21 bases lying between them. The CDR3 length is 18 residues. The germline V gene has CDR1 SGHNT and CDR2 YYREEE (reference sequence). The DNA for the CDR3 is TGTGCCAGCAGCTTGTTCCCAACCCTTATCTCGGGAAACACTGAAGCTTTCTTT. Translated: CASSLFPTLISGNTEAFF.

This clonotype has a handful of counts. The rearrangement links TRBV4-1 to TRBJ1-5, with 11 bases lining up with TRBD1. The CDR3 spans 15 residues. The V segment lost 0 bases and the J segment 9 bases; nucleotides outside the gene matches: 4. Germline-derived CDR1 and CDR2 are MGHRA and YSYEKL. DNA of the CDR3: TGCGCCAGCAGCCAAGATGGGACAGGGGGTTTGCCCCAGCATTTT. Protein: CASSQDGTGGLPQHF.

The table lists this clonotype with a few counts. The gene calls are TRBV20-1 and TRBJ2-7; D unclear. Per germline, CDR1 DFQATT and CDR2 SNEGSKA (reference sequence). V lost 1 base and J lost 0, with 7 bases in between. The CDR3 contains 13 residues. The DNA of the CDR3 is TGCAGTGCTAGAGGCTCCCTCTCCTACGAGCAGTACTTC. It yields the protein CSARGSLSYEQYF.

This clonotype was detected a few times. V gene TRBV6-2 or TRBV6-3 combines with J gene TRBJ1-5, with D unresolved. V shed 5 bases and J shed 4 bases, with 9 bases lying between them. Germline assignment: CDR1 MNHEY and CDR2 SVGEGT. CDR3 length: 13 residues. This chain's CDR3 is CASSPWSNQPQHF. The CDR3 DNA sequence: TGTGCCAGCAGTCCTTGGTCTAATCAGCCCCAGCATTTT.

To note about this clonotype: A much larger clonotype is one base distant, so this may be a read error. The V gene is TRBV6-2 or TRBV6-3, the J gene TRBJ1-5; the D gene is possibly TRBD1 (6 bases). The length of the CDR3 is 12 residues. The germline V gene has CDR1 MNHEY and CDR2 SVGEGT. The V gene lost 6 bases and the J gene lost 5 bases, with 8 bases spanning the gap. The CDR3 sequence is CASRPGDQPQHF. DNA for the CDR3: TGTGCCAGCAGACCAGGGGATCAGCCCCAGCATTTT.

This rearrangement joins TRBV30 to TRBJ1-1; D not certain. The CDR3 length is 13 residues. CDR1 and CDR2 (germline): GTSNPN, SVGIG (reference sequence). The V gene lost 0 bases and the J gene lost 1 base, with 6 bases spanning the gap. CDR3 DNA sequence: TGTGCCTGGAGTGTGGCCAAGAACACTGAAGCTTTCTTT. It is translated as CAWSVAKNTEAFF.

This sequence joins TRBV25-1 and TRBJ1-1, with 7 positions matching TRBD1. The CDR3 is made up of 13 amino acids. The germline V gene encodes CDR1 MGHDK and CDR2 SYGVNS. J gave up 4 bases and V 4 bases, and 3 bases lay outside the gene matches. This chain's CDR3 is CASSGTGLTEAFF. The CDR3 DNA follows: TGTGCCAGCAGTGGGACAGGACTCACTGAAGCTTTCTTT.

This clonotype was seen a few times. The DNA of the CDR3 is TGTGCCAGCAGCGCTTTATTCGACACAGACTATGGCTACACCTTC. It codes for CASSALFDTDYGYTF. V and J are TRBV9 and TRBJ1-2; D ambiguous. The CDR3 sequence is 15 residues long. CDR1 and CDR2 (germline): SGDLS, YYNGEE. Between the trimmed V and J ends, which lost 3 bases and 3 bases, there was a span of 15 bases.

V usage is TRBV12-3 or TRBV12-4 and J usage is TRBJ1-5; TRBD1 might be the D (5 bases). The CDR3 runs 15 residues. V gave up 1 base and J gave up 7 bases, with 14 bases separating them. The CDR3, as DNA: TGTGCCAGCAGTTTAGATGCGGGGGGGGGACAGCCCCAGCATTTT. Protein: CASSLDAGGGQPQHF.

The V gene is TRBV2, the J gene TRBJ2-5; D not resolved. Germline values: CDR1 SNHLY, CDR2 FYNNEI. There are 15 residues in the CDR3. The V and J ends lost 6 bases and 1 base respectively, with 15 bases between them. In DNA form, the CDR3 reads TGTGCCAGCAGAAACCTACACTCCTTCCAAGAGACCCAGTACTTC. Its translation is CASRNLHSFQETQYF.

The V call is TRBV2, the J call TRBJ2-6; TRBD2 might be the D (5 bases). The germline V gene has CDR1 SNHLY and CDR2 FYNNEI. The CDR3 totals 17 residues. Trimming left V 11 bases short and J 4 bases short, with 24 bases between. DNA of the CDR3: TGTGCCTACACGGTGGCTAGCACTTTTTCCGGGGCCAACGTCCTGACTTTC. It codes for CAYTVASTFSGANVLTF.

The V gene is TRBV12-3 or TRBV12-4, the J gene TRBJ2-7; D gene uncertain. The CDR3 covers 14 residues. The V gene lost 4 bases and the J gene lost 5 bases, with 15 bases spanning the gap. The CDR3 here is CASSSGLVVNEQYF. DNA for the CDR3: TGTGCCAGCAGTTCAGGCCTAGTAGTCAACGAGCAGTACTTC.

The CDR3 sequence is CASSQPLGPGLAIASSSYEQYF. CDR3 nucleotide sequence: TGCGCCAGCAGCCAACCGCTCGGCCCGGGACTAGCGATTGCTTCTAGCTCCTACGAGCAGTACTTC. The chain is built from TRBV4-1 and TRBJ2-7; 10 positions agree with TRBD2. After removal of 2 bases from V and 0 bases from J, the junction contained 22 bases not matched to a gene. The length of the CDR3 is 22 residues. Germline V gene sequence: CDR1 MGHRA, CDR2 YSYEKL.

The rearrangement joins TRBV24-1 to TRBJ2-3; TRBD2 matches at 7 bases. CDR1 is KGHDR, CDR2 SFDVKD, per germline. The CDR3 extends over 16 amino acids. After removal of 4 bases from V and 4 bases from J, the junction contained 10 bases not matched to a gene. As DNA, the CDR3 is TGTGCCACCAGTGAATGGCGGGAGTGGGCCCCAGATACGCAGTATTTT. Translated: CATSEWREWAPDTQYF.

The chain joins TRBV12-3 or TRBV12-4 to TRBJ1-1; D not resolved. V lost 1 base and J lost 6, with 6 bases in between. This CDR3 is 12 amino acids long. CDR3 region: CASSLGSAEAFF. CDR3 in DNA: TGTGCCAGCAGTTTAGGGTCTGCTGAAGCTTTCTTT.